These 30 T cell receptor beta chains originate from one sample sequenced in a study of blood T cell repertoires in COVID-19 (dated by TCRdb to the early 2020s). The library was generated by the immunoSEQ multiplex PCR assay. TCRdb limited this immuneACCESS table to in-frame rearrangements with V and J called. A share of clones is missing; checked studies link under half to unresolved V genes, and the rest is unexplained. This sample lists hundreds of thousands of clones; less than 90% were detected once. Jointly, the top ten make up around 3% of the sample. Sequencing was carried out using PBMCs or T cells enriched from blood (not recorded which). These receptors were taken from a woman aged 30 to 39 who had recovered from COVID-19.

The chain combines TRBV3-1 (or the pseudogene TRBV3-2) with TRBJ2-3; 10 bases align to TRBD2. CDR1 and CDR2 (germline): LGHDT, YNNKEL (reference sequence). The CDR3 contains 17 residues. J was trimmed by 4 bases and V by 2 bases; bases with no gene match: 9. The CDR3 loop reads CASSQTASGSLADTQYF. For the CDR3, the DNA is TGTGCCAGCAGCCAAACCGCTAGCGGGAGCCTCGCAGATACGCAGTATTTT.

V and J are TRBV10-3 and TRBJ2-3, with 7 bases lining up with TRBD2. Germline trimming cut 7 bases from V and 3 bases from J; bases unmatched to any gene: 10. Germline-derived CDR1 and CDR2 are ENHRY and SYGVKD. The CDR3 consists of 15 residues. CDR3 sequence: CAIKGRGGWTDTQYF. The CDR3 DNA reads TGTGCCATCAAGGGCCGCGGGGGATGGACAGATACGCAGTATTTT.

The V call is TRBV4-1, the J call TRBJ1-5; 7 bases are a match to TRBD1. The CDR3 contains 17 residues. CDR1 is MGHRA and CDR2 is YSYEKL in the germline V gene. The junction had 5 bases not matched to a gene; V was cut back by 0 bases and J by 0 bases. Here the CDR3 DNA reads TGCGCCAGCAGCCAAGAGGGACAGACATATAGCAATCAGCCCCAGCATTTT. This encodes CASSQEGQTYSNQPQHF.

This clone was picked up a small number of times. V usage is TRBV7-9 and J usage is TRBJ1-3; D call uncertain. The V end lost 2 bases, the J end lost 0 bases, and 8 bases lay between the germline ends. The CDR3 runs 15 residues. Germline loops: CDR1 SEHNR, CDR2 FQNEAQ (reference sequence). This CDR3 is CASSLSKDSGNTIYF. The CDR3, as DNA: TGTGCCAGCAGCTTATCTAAAGACTCTGGAAACACCATATATTTT.

The chain employs TRBV4-1 and TRBJ2-3; 13 bases align to TRBD2. The CDR3 loop spans 21 amino acids. Germline CDR1 reads MGHRA; CDR2 reads YSYEKL. The V gene end was trimmed by 1 base and the J gene end by 1 base; junction bases not matched to a gene: 14. CDR3 DNA: TGCGCCAGCAGCCAAGCCGATGAACCGGGACTAGCGGGGCGCGGCACAGATACGCAGTATTTT. This codes for CASSQADEPGLAGRGTDTQYF.

This clone was observed a single time. The CDR3 nucleotides read TGTGCCTGGAGTGTACCGGGACAGGGGGGTCACACCATATATTTT. It is translated as CAWSVPGQGGHTIYF. V and J are TRBV30 and TRBJ1-3; 11 bases align to TRBD1. This CDR3 has 15 residues. Germline V CDR1 and CDR2: GTSNPN, SVGIG (reference sequence). J was trimmed by 8 bases and V by 0 bases; bases with no gene match: 6.

This chain connects TRBV9 to TRBJ1-2, with 8 nucleotides matching TRBD1. CDR3 length: 15 amino acids. After removal of 3 bases from V and 8 bases from J, the junction contained 12 bases not matched to a gene. The V gene's germline CDR1 is SGDLS and CDR2 YYNGEE. DNA for the CDR3: TGTGCCAGCAGCGGCCAAATTCGGACAGGGCAGGGCTACACCTTC. Encoded protein: CASSGQIRTGQGYTF.

This clone is a singleton in its sample. The chain is built from TRBV27 and TRBJ2-7, with D perhaps TRBD1 (5 bases). The CDR3 length is 11 residues. With 5 bases removed from V and 6 bases from J, the gap between germline ends came to 8 bases. CDR1 and CDR2 from the germline V gene are MNHEY and SMNVEV (reference sequence). The CDR3 DNA is TGTGCCAGCAGTCAAACAGGCGAGCAGTACTTC. Amino acid sequence: CASSQTGEQYF.

The rearrangement links TRBV14 to TRBJ2-7, with TRBD1 matching over 9 bases. From germline, CDR1 is SGHDN and CDR2 FVKESK. The CDR3 loop spans 15 amino acids. After removal of 4 bases from V and 5 bases from J, the junction contained 9 bases not matched to a gene. The CDR3 DNA sequence: TGTGCCAGCAGCCCGATGACAGGGGGAGGAGACGAGCAGTACTTC. Translating gives CASSPMTGGGDEQYF.

This clone is a singleton in its sample. Other DNA sequences of this sample code for an identical CDR3. The chain recombines TRBV2 with TRBJ2-7, with a tentative D call TRBD2 (5 bases). CDR1 is SNHLY, CDR2 FYNNEI, per germline. There are 13 residues in the CDR3. V was cut by 2 bases and J by 2 bases, with 7 bases left in between. In DNA form, the CDR3 reads TGTGCCAGCAGTGAATCGCGGGCCTACGAGCAGTACTTC. It specifies CASSESRAYEQYF.

The chain employs TRBV18 and TRBJ1-1; D call uncertain. The CDR3 contains 12 residues. In germline, CDR1 is KGHSH, CDR2 LQKENI. The V end was cut by 1 base, the J end by 6 bases, with 6 bases between. DNA for the CDR3: TGTGCCAGCTCACCACAGGGAGCTGAAGCTTTCTTT. Translating gives CASSPQGAEAFF.

This clone occurred once. The chain's CDR3 is CASSMDRGKSEAFF. CDR3 DNA: TGTGCCAGTAGTATGGACAGGGGGAAATCTGAAGCTTTCTTT. The chain carries TRBV19 and TRBJ1-1; 10 bases are a match to TRBD1. J gave up 6 bases and V 3 bases, and 4 bases lay outside the gene matches. The germline V gene encodes CDR1 LNHDA and CDR2 SQIVND (reference sequence). This CDR3 is 14 amino acids long. Variable domain in full (rest from reference TRBV19 and TRBJ1-1): DGGITQSPKYLFRKEGQNVTLSCEQNLNHDAMYWYRQDPGQGLRLIYYSQIVNDFQKGDIAEGYSVSREKKESFPLTVTSAQKNPTAFYLCASSMDRGKSEAFFGQGTRLTVV.

The chain combines TRBV4-1 with TRBJ1-2; 9 bases match TRBD1. V shed 2 bases, J shed 8 bases, and the junction held 9 bases outside the gene matches. Germline values: CDR1 MGHRA, CDR2 YSYEKL. This CDR3 spans 15 amino acids. The CDR3 DNA is TGCGCCAGCAGCCAAACACCGGGACAGGGTCTCGGCTACACCTTC. Its protein is CASSQTPGQGLGYTF.

This rearrangement joins TRBV10-3 to TRBJ2-3; the D is unclear. Germline V gene lookup returns CDR1 ENHRY and CDR2 SYGVKD. V lost 4 bases and J 2 bases, leaving 13 bases between the germline ends. This CDR3 comprises 15 residues. CDR3 residues: CAISATTSITDTQYF. CDR3 DNA: TGTGCCATCAGTGCCACGACATCCATCACAGATACGCAGTATTTT.

The V call is TRBV2, the J call TRBJ2-6; possible D gene TRBD2, 5 bases. Germline loops: CDR1 SNHLY, CDR2 FYNNEI. The CDR3 sequence is 18 residues long. Trimming took 3 bases from V and 0 from J, leaving 15 bases between them. The CDR3 protein is CASSDGMGVFSGANVLTF. The CDR3 DNA is TGTGCCAGCAGTGACGGTATGGGAGTTTTCTCTGGGGCCAACGTCCTGACTTTC.

V gene TRBV28 combines with J gene TRBJ2-7; tentative D call: TRBD2 (5 bases). The length of the CDR3 is 14 residues. Germline assignment: CDR1 MDHEN and CDR2 SYDVKM. Trimming removed 4 bases from V and 5 bases from J, with 15 bases in between. This CDR3 reads CASSSSDLFNEQYF. CDR3 DNA: TGTGCCAGCAGTTCGTCGGACTTGTTTAACGAGCAGTACTTC. Variable domain in full (rest from reference TRBV28 and TRBJ2-7): DVKVTQSSRYLVKRTGEKVFLECVQDMDHENMFWYRQDPGLGLRLIYFSYDVKMKEKGDIPEGYSVSREKKERFSLILESASTNQTSMYLCASSSSDLFNEQYFGPGTRLTVT.

The chain joins TRBV19 to TRBJ1-1; the match to TRBD1 covers 7 bases. V was clipped by 5 bases and J by 8 bases; unmatched bases: 8. The CDR3 length is 13 residues. CDR1 and CDR2 (germline): LNHDA, SQIVND (reference sequence). CDR3 nucleotides: TGTGCCAGTAGTGGGTCACAGGGGAGGGAAGCTTTCTTT. Translated, it gives CASSGSQGREAFF.

V usage is TRBV14 and J usage is TRBJ2-1; D remains unclear. The germline CDR1 and CDR2 sequences are SGHDN and FVKESK. The V and J ends lost 4 bases and 7 bases respectively, with 14 bases between them. CDR3 length: 14 amino acids. The CDR3 DNA follows: TGTGCCAGCAGCCCCCGGGTTTTTGCGAATGAGCAGTTCTTC. Its protein is CASSPRVFANEQFF.

About this clone: Different DNA sequences within this sample yield the same CDR3. CDR3 DNA: TGCGCCAGCAGTCCGGAGGGGGCCGGGTACGAGCAGTACTTC. Amino acid sequence: CASSPEGAGYEQYF. The rearrangement links TRBV5-1 to TRBJ2-7, with a possible D match to TRBD1 (7 bases). The CDR3 is 14 residues long. Germline assignment: CDR1 SGHRS and CDR2 YFSETQ. Trimming took off 5 bases at V and 4 bases at J, with 16 bases between the two ends.

The chain is built from TRBV6-5 and TRBJ2-7; TRBD1 aligns across 7 bases. V gave up 2 bases and J gave up 6 bases; unmatched junction bases: 4. The length of the CDR3 is 13 residues. Germline values: CDR1 MNHEY, CDR2 SVGAGI. Written as DNA, the CDR3 is TGTGCCAGCAGTTACACCGGACAGGCCGAGCAGTACTTC. As protein: CASSYTGQAEQYF.

V usage is TRBV7-9 and J usage is TRBJ2-3, with 9 positions matching TRBD2. Germline V CDR1 and CDR2: SEHNR, FQNEAQ (reference sequence). CDR3 length: 16 amino acids. Trimming removed 1 base from V and 3 bases from J; junction bases left unmatched: 5. CDR3 DNA sequence: TGTGCCAGCAGCTTAGGCCTAGCGGGAACAACAGATACGCAGTATTTT. This gives the protein CASSLGLAGTTDTQYF.

This clone occurred a few times. The rearrangement uses TRBV28 and TRBJ2-7; 7 bases fit TRBD2. With V trimmed by 3 bases and J by 2 bases, 10 bases remained unmatched. This CDR3 spans 16 amino acids. CDR1 MDHEN and CDR2 SYDVKM come from the germline V gene. In nucleotides, the CDR3 is TGTGCCAGCAGTTTCTCTTTACTAGCGCTAACCTACGAGCAGTACTTC. It codes for CASSFSLLALTYEQYF.

The rearrangement links TRBV3-1 (or the pseudogene TRBV3-2) to TRBJ2-5, with 10 bases identical to TRBD2. CDR1 LGHDT and CDR2 YNNKEL come from the germline V gene (reference sequence). With V trimmed by 0 bases and J by 7 bases, 8 bases remained unmatched. The CDR3 covers 16 residues. Here the CDR3 DNA reads TGTGCCAGCAGCCAAGATCTAAGCGGGAGGGCCGTGACCCAGTACTTC. Residues: CASSQDLSGRAVTQYF.

This clone has just a few counts. The chain recombines TRBV28 with TRBJ1-5, with a possible D match to TRBD1 (5 bases). Trimming pared 5 bases from V and 2 bases from J, leaving 16 bases between. Germline V CDR1 and CDR2: MDHEN, SYDVKM. CDR3 length: 16 amino acids. CDR3: CASSPLDGGGNQPQHF. CDR3 coding DNA: TGTGCCAGCAGTCCACTCGACGGAGGGGGCAATCAGCCCCAGCATTTT.

The rearrangement uses TRBV10-3 and TRBJ2-7; D not resolved. V was trimmed by 4 bases and J by 0 bases, leaving 10 bases between them. Germline V lookup: CDR1 ENHRY, CDR2 SYGVKD. The CDR3 has 14 amino acids. The CDR3 bases are TGTGCCATCAGTGGAGAGGTGCCCTCCTACGAGCAGTACTTC. Protein sequence: CAISGEVPSYEQYF.

The chain carries TRBV7-8 and TRBJ2-7; TRBD1 matches 8 bases. Germline CDR1 is SGHVS and CDR2 is FQNEAQ. V was clipped by 5 bases and J by 4 bases; unmatched bases: 10. This CDR3 has 15 residues. CDR3 nucleotide sequence: TGTGCCAGCAGCCCCTACCCAGGACAGGGTTACGAGCAGTACTTC. It yields the protein CASSPYPGQGYEQYF.

The gene calls are TRBV11-2 and TRBJ2-1; D perhaps matches TRBD2 (5 bases). The V gene lost 4 bases and the J gene lost 4 bases, with 20 bases spanning the gap. The CDR3 contains 17 residues. CDR1 SGHAT and CDR2 FQNNGV come from the germline V gene. Written as DNA, the CDR3 is TGTGCCAGCAGCTCCCCTCCTTTCTTTAGCGAGTACAATGAGCAGTTCTTC. Amino acid sequence: CASSSPPFFSEYNEQFF.

V gene TRBV18 combines with J gene TRBJ2-5; 7 nucleotides agree with TRBD1. J gave up 1 base and V 3 bases, and 14 bases lay outside the gene matches. The CDR3 runs to 18 residues. Per germline, CDR1 KGHSH and CDR2 LQKENI. CDR3: CASSPIPRQGVGQETQYF. The CDR3 bases are TGTGCCAGCTCACCCATACCAAGACAGGGTGTGGGCCAAGAGACCCAGTACTTC. The whole variable domain, remainder taken from reference TRBV18 and TRBJ2-5, is NAGVMQNPRHLVRRRGQEARLRCSPMKGHSHVYWYRQLPEEGLKFMVYLQKENIIDESGMPKERFSAEFPKEGPSILRIQQVVRGDSAAYFCASSPIPRQGVGQETQYFGPGTRLLVL.

The chain carries TRBV21-1 and TRBJ2-7; TRBD1 is the table's D call and was not checked against the DNA. TRBV21-1 is assigned pseudogene status. The CDR3 is 15 residues long. The CDR3 DNA reads TGTGCCAGCAGCAGCCAGGGGGCTTGCTCCTACGAGCAGTACTTC. Amino acids: CASSSQGACSYEQYF.

V usage is TRBV25-1 and J usage is TRBJ1-2; D possibly corresponds to TRBD1 (5 bases). CDR1 is MGHDK and CDR2 is SYGVNS in the germline V gene. The V and J ends lost 9 bases and 14 bases respectively, with 16 bases between them. CDR3 size: 10 residues. CDR3 protein: CASRGAGVTF. CDR3 coding DNA: TGTGCCAGTCGTGGGGCAGGCGTTACCTTC.